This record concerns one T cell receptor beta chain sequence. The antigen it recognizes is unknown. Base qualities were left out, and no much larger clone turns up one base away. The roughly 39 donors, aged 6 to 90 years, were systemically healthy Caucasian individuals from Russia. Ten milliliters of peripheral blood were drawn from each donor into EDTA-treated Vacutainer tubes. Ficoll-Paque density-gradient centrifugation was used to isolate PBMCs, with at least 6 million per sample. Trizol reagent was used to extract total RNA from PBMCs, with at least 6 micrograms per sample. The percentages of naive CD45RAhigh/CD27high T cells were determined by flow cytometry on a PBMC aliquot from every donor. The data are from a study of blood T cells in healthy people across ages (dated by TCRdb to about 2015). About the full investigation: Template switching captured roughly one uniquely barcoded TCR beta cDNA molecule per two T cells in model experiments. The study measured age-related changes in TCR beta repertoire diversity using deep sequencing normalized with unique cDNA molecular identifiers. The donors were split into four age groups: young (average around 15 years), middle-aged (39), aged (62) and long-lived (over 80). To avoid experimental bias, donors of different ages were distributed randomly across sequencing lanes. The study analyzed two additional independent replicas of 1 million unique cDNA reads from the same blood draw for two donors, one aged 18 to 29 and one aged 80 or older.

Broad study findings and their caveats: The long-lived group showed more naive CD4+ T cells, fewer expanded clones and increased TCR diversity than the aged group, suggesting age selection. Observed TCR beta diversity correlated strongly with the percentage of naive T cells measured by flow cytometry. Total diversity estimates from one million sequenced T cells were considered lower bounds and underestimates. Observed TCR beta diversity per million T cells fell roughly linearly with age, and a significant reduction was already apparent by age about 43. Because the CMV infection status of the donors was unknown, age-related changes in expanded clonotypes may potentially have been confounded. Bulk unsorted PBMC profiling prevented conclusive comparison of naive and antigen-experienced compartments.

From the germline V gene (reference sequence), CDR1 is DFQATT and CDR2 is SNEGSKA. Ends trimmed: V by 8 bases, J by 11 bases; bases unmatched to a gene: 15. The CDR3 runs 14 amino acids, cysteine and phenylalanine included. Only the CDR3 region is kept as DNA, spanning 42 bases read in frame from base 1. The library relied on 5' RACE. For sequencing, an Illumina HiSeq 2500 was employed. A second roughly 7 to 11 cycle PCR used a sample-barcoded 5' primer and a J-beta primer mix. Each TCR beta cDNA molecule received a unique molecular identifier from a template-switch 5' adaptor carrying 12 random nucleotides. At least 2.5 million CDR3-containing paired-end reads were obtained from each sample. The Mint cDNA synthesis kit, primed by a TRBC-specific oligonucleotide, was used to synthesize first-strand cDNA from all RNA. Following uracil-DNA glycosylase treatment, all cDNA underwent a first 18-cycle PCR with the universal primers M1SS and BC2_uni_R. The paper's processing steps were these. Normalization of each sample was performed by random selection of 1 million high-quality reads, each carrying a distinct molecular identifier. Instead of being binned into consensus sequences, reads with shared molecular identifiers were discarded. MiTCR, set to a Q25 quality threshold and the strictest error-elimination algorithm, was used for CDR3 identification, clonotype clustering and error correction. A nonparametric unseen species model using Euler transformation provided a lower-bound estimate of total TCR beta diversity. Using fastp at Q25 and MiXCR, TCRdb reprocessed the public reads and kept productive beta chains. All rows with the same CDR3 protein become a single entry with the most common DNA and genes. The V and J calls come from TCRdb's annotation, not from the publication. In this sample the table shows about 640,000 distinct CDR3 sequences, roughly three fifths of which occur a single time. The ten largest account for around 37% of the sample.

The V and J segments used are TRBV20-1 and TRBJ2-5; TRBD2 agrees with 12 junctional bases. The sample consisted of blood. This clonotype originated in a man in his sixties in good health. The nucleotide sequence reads TGCAGTACCCTAGCGGGGGGGCCTTTGGATGAGCAGTACTTC. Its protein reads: CSTLAGGPLDEQYF.